This T cell receptor (beta chain) was obtained from a study of blood T cell repertoires in COVID-19. The overall study: The analysed material was cDNA or gDNA that came from T cells, B-cell-depleted T cells, or PBMCs.

In the authors' methods: For nucleated cells, counts were estimated from reference gene primer amplification. Profiled with immunoSEQ multiplex PCR; TCRdb holds only in-frame clones, not every one. The V and J calls and clone size were taken over from that table, and D and trimming were inferred from the DNA. The table lists around 60,000 clones, approximately 77% of them singletons. V was pared by 1 base and J by 7 bases, with 8 bases between. Germline V CDR1 and CDR2: SGHDT, YYEEEE. The CDR3 contains 12 residues. This clone appeared a few times. Sequenced: peripheral blood. The gene calls are TRBV5-6 and TRBJ1-2; a possible D gene is TRBD1 (6 bases). This clonotype was obtained from a human donor in a cohort sampled during active COVID-19. For the CDR3, the DNA is TGTGCCAGCAGCTTGAGGGGGGGTGGCTACACCTTC. As protein: CASSLRGGGYTF.